This T cell receptor beta chain was identified during a study of T-cell reconstitution after alpha-beta-depleted transplantation in children. Whole-study findings and limits: There were reportedly several hundred expanded graft clones from which alpha-beta T cells came about two months after transplant. Surviving thymic progenitors and recipient T cells were the source of high TCRbeta diversity at day 60 in some patients. Newly produced T cells mostly provided counts and TCRbeta diversity after one year, as hyperexpanded clones declined.

A word on this clonotype: Antigen: not known.

Unique molecular identifiers were used in preparing the TCRbeta library. TCRdb re-analysed the PCR reads in MiXCR, keeping a single row per CDR3 protein. The sample yields some 600,000 distinct CDR3 sequences, approximately 13% seen once. The CDR3 extends over 16 amino acids. V shed 6 bases and J shed 2 bases, with 19 bases lying between them. Per germline, CDR1 LGHNA and CDR2 YNFKEQ. The receptor's source is a male patient aged 10-17 years who had a stem cell transplant for acute myeloid leukemia, so the T cells may come from the graft donor. The chain couples TRBV4-2 to TRBJ1-2; tentative D call: TRBD1 (5 bases). The starting material was PBMCs, mostly from graft donor cells, obtained 360 days after TCRalphabeta/CD19-depleted stem cell transplant. CDR3 sequence: CASRPPGTSVNYGYTF. CDR3 in DNA: TGTGCCAGCAGACCCCCCGGGACTTCAGTGAACTATGGCTACACCTTC.